This T cell receptor (beta chain) was identified in a study of cytomegalovirus exposure and HLA in healthy donors. It was with 60 Vbeta and 13 Jbeta primers that the PCR ran. Profiling relied on immunoSEQ multiplex PCR, and the TCRdb table lists in-frame clones only, not all of them. The sample holds under 150,000 clones, about 79% seen once. Of note for this clone: Its antigen is still unknown.

Overall study findings and caveats: A later analysis reported that several of the most significant clusters appeared to be linked to common viral pathogens, among them Epstein-Barr virus.

Germline V gene sequence: CDR1 SGHKS, CDR2 YYEKEE (reference sequence). V lost 1 base and J lost 7, with 23 bases in between. This CDR3 comprises 17 residues. This chain joins TRBV5-5 and TRBJ1-2; D gene uncertain. The sequence came from a woman aged 18-29 years in good health and CMV-seronegative. Input material: PBMCs. CDR3 loop: CASSLSDVPGLKSGYTF. The CDR3 nucleotides read TGTGCCAGCAGCTTGAGTGATGTCCCAGGCTTAAAGAGTGGCTACACCTTC.